Presented here are 7 T cell receptor beta chains from one specimen sequenced in a study of naive and memory T cell subsets. Both TRBC1 and TRBC2 were covered by a beta constant-region primer of two equimolar oligonucleotides. The ligated cDNA underwent four PCR rounds using SP2 and nested alpha and beta constant-region primers. Via MiXCR, TCRdb re-called the UMI-ligation and nested PCR reads, giving one row per CDR3 protein. The sample includes tens of thousands of distinct CDR3 sequences, around a sixth of them seen just once. The sample comprised effector memory CD4+ T cells from blood. Specified subset: effector memory, CD45RA- CD27-. These receptors all come from a human donor in good health.

This clonotype was seen more than once but under ten times. CDR3 loop: CASSVRATGNTEAFF. CDR3 DNA sequence: TGTGCCAGCAGCGTAAGAGCAACAGGGAACACTGAAGCTTTCTTT. The rearrangement links TRBV9 to TRBJ1-1, with a tentative D call TRBD1 (5 bases). V dropped 1 base and J dropped 1 base, with 11 bases sitting between them. Germline CDR1 is SGDLS and CDR2 is YYNGEE. This CDR3 comprises 15 residues.

In its sample, this clonotype was seen many times. This chain connects TRBV6-5 to TRBJ1-3; 8 bases are a match to TRBD1. The CDR3 contains 19 residues. Germline V gene lookup returns CDR1 MNHEY and CDR2 SVGAGI. The ends lost 2 bases at V and 0 bases at J; junction bases unmatched: 12. In DNA, the CDR3 is TGTGCCAGCAGTTACACGGGACAGGCTCTACAGTTCTCTGGAAACACCATATATTTT. Protein sequence: CASSYTGQALQFSGNTIYF.

At least ten counts were recorded for this clonotype. The chain carries TRBV4-1 and TRBJ2-1, with 11 bases that match TRBD1. The V segment lost 0 bases and the J segment 5 bases; nucleotides outside the gene matches: 9. The germline gives CDR1 MGHRA, CDR2 YSYEKL. The CDR3 loop spans 18 amino acids. CDR3 nucleotides: TGCGCCAGCAGCCAAGACGGAGGACAGGGGGCGGGAAACAATGAGCAGTTCTTC. Translated: CASSQDGGQGAGNNEQFF.

In this sample, this clonotype turned up a few times. The chain couples TRBV6-2 or TRBV6-3 to TRBJ2-3; 7 nucleotides align to TRBD2. J gave up 10 bases and V 4 bases, and 8 bases lay outside the gene matches. Germline V CDR1 and CDR2: MNHEY, SVGEGT. The CDR3 loop spans 13 amino acids. CDR3 in amino acids: CASSLASGVAQYF. In DNA, the CDR3 is TGTGCCAGCAGTTTGGCTAGCGGTGTAGCGCAGTATTTT.

The V and J genes are TRBV7-2 and TRBJ2-7; 9 bases align to TRBD1. Per germline, CDR1 SGHTA and CDR2 FQGNSA. V was clipped by 6 bases and J by 2 bases; unmatched bases: 11. The CDR3 is 16 residues long. The CDR3: CASRPPTGQGPYEQYF. For the CDR3, the DNA is TGTGCCAGCAGGCCGCCTACGGGACAGGGCCCCTACGAGCAGTACTTC.

This chain links TRBV11-2 with TRBJ2-1; TRBD2 matches 7 bases. Looked up from germline, CDR1 is SGHAT and CDR2 is FQNNGV. The J segment lost 0 bases and the V segment lost 4 bases, leaving 6 bases of the junction unmatched. This CDR3 spans 16 amino acids. DNA of the CDR3: TGTGCCAGCAGCTGGGGGGGGGAGAGCTCCTACAATGAGCAGTTCTTC. Amino acid sequence: CASSWGGESSYNEQFF.

This clonotype appeared a few times. The CDR3 spells CASKGGGMNTEAFF. CDR3 DNA: TGTGCCAGCAAGGGGGGGGGGATGAACACTGAAGCTTTCTTT. The genes are TRBV28 and TRBJ1-1; weak D call: TRBD1 (6 bases). Trimming removed 7 bases at V and 0 bases at J, with 12 bases between. Germline V gives CDR1 MDHEN, CDR2 SYDVKM. The CDR3 runs 14 residues.